This paragraph reports one TCR beta chain. This clonotype was picked up a small number of times. It has no known antigen specificity. No base-level quality is on record; no much larger clone is a single base apart. What this sample's treatment or condition label stands for: in vitro stimulation with specific CMV peptide epitopes to enrich CMV-specific T cells. As encoded in the germline V gene, CDR1 is SGHVS while CDR2 is FNYEAQ. The junction shows trimming of 3 bases on V and 7 bases on J, plus 19 bases between the germline ends. The CDR3 has 15 amino acids, counting the end cysteine and phenylalanine. Here the CDR3 DNA is all that survives: 45 bases in frame from base 1. These data come from a study of T cell repertoires in cytomegalovirus infection (dated by TCRdb to the late 2010s). Describing the broader study: Alongside well-studied HLA-B-restricted epitopes, the peptide stimulations were aimed at recently identified HLA-C-restricted CMV epitopes, whose presentation resists viral immunomodulation. Donor HLA type was relevant to the analysis, because carriage of CMV infection together with the matching HLA type was indicated by public TCR beta signatures. The study at large found these results: The ex vivo response was dominated by HLA-C-restricted CMV-specific TCR beta clonotypes, which also provided the single most frequent clonotype in two of eight donors. Cumulative frequency of public TCR beta family members discriminated carriers of CMV infection plus the relevant HLA type in this cohort and an independent 352-donor cohort.

These reads were obtained on an Illumina HiSeq 1500. The public sequencing data were trimmed at Q25 with fastp and processed into clonotypes with MiXCR by TCRdb, which kept only in-frame beta chains. Here each entry gathers all rows of one CDR3 protein and keeps the most common genes and DNA. In all, the sample holds under 500,000 distinct CDR3 sequences, and approximately 40% of those were seen once. The ten top clones hold roughly two fifths of the sample. The receptor comes from a human donor in good health (CMV status not recorded). Some clones in this sample may be carry-over from other donors' samples. The chain joins TRBV7-6 to TRBJ2-7, with the D call perhaps TRBD1 or TRBD2, as 5 bases match in each case. The sequences come from cultured PBMCs, collected from culture after CMV antigen stimulation. Here the CDR3 is given as CASSLFGDRGGEQYF. The DNA reads as follows: TGTGCCAGCAGCTTGTTTGGGGACCGGGGCGGAGAGCAGTACTTC.